This T cell receptor (beta chain) comes out of a study of blood T cell repertoires in COVID-19. Study overall: Sources were T cells, B-cell-depleted T cells, or PBMCs; the material itself was cDNA or gDNA.

Some clones are missing from TCRdb's copy, which holds only in-frame ones; the method was immunoSEQ multiplex PCR. The sample lists hundreds of thousands of clones, 85% to 90% occurring once. The V gene's germline CDR1 is KGHSH and CDR2 LQKENI. The CDR3 spans 15 residues. The trim removed 4 bases at V and 7 bases at J, leaving 4 bases unmatched. The origin of this receptor is a man younger than 40 who had recovered from COVID-19. The rearrangement links TRBV18 to TRBJ1-6; TRBD1 agrees at 10 bases. Material: PBMCs or T cells enriched from blood (not recorded which). CDR3: CASSQGQGLNSPLHF. The CDR3 nucleotides read TGTGCCAGCTCACAGGGACAGGGGTTGAATTCACCCCTCCACTTT.